What follows are 32 T cell receptor beta chains derived from one specimen sequenced in a study of blood T cell repertoires in COVID-19. Sequencing used immunoSEQ multiplex PCR; TCRdb keeps in-frame clones, though not all of them. The repertoire has around 150,000 clones, roughly 88% of them found once; the top ten carry 6.6%. The sequenced material came from PBMCs or T cells enriched from blood (not recorded which). Source of these receptors: a woman aged 50 to 60 who had recovered from COVID-19.

In this sample, this clone turned up a few times. The genes are TRBV25-1 and TRBJ2-7; possibly TRBD2 for D (6 bases). Germline V gene lookup returns CDR1 MGHDK and CDR2 SYGVNS. The CDR3 is 16 amino acids. Trimming took off 0 bases at V and 0 bases at J, with 12 bases between the two ends. CDR3 protein: CASSEYISGSSYEQYF. The CDR3 DNA is TGTGCCAGCAGTGAATATATTAGCGGATCCTCCTACGAGCAGTACTTC.

In its sample, this clone was seen once. The chain uses TRBV12-5 and TRBJ1-1; D gene unclear. The germline gives CDR1 LGHNT, CDR2 FRNRAP. Trimming stripped 3 bases from V and 5 bases from J, with 13 bases between. CDR3 length: 14 amino acids. For the CDR3, the DNA is TGTGCTAGTGGTTTTGAGCGGGGTGGGACTGAAGCTTTCTTT. Residues: CASGFERGGTEAFF.

The rearrangement uses TRBV18 and TRBJ1-3; possible D gene TRBD1, 6 bases. Trimming cost V 5 bases and J 2 bases, with 16 bases left between them. The germline CDR1 and CDR2 sequences are KGHSH and LQKENI. This CDR3 has 16 amino acids. CDR3 nucleotides: TGTGCCAGCTCATCAGGGGCAAGTGGAACTGGAAACACCATATATTTT. This gives the protein CASSSGASGTGNTIYF.

This rearrangement joins TRBV3-1 (or the pseudogene TRBV3-2) to TRBJ1-1; D gene ambiguous. Looked up from germline, CDR1 is LGHDT and CDR2 is YNNKEL (reference sequence). The CDR3 spans 13 residues. V lost 1 base and J 5 bases, leaving 8 bases between the germline ends. Written as DNA, the CDR3 is TGTGCCAGCAGCCAAGTACCGGGGACTGAAGCTTTCTTT. This gives the protein CASSQVPGTEAFF.

The chain links TRBV25-1 to TRBJ2-5; weak D call: TRBD1 (6 bases). V was cut by 5 bases and J by 5 bases, with 9 bases left in between. Germline loops: CDR1 MGHDK, CDR2 SYGVNS. The CDR3 covers 12 residues. The CDR3 region is CASSPQGETQYF. The DNA for the CDR3 is TGTGCCAGCAGTCCCCAGGGGGAGACCCAGTACTTC.

V and J are TRBV9 and TRBJ2-1; maybe TRBD1 (6 bases). The CDR3 contains 15 residues. Germline CDR1 SGDLS, CDR2 YYNGEE. V lost 4 bases and J 2 bases, leaving 13 bases between the germline ends. CDR3 residues: CASSITGRTYNEQFF. DNA for the CDR3: TGTGCCAGCAGCATTACAGGGAGAACCTACAATGAGCAGTTCTTC.

The V call is TRBV18, the J call TRBJ2-2; D is uncertain. Trimming took off 3 bases at V and 5 bases at J, with 10 bases between the two ends. CDR1 KGHSH and CDR2 LQKENI come from the germline V gene. The CDR3 is 14 amino acids. In DNA form, the CDR3 reads TGTGCCAGCTCACCCGTTACAAAGACCGGGGAGCTGTTTTTT. The encoded protein is CASSPVTKTGELFF.

The genes are TRBV18 and TRBJ1-4; TRBD1 matches 9 bases. The J segment lost 4 bases and the V segment lost 6 bases, leaving 3 bases of the junction unmatched. The CDR3 has 14 amino acids. CDR1 KGHSH and CDR2 LQKENI come from the germline V gene. CDR3 residues: CASSTGQGNEKLFF. CDR3 DNA sequence: TGTGCCAGCTCGACGGGACAGGGTAATGAAAAACTGTTTTTT.

DNA of the CDR3: TGTGCCAGCAGTCCTAGCGGGGGGGTCGGCACAGATACGCAGTATTTT. Translated, it gives CASSPSGGVGTDTQYF. The chain joins TRBV27 to TRBJ2-3; TRBD2 matches 12 bases. Germline CDR1 MNHEY, CDR2 SMNVEV (reference sequence). V trimming: 5 bases; J trimming: 1 base; junction bases outside the gene matches: 4. The length of the CDR3 is 16 residues.

This clone appeared once. The genes are TRBV7-2 and TRBJ1-2, with 10 bases fitting TRBD1. The CDR3 extends over 16 amino acids. V lost 3 bases, J lost 2 bases, and 6 bases stayed unmatched. Germline values: CDR1 SGHTA, CDR2 FQGNSA. The CDR3 spells CASSFTTGGANYGYTF. The CDR3 DNA sequence: TGTGCCAGCAGCTTTACGACAGGGGGCGCGAACTATGGCTACACCTTC.

The chain couples TRBV5-4 to TRBJ1-1, with D tentatively TRBD1 (5 bases). Germline values: CDR1 SGHNT, CDR2 YYREEE (reference sequence). Trimming removed 2 bases at V and 8 bases at J, with 16 bases between. This CDR3 is 14 amino acids long. The CDR3: CASSFLPDTPEAFF. The CDR3 DNA reads TGTGCCAGCAGCTTTTTACCGGACACACCCGAAGCTTTCTTT.

The J gene is TRBJ2-5, the V gene TRBV9; D perhaps matches TRBD1 (5 bases). The V end lost 0 bases, the J end lost 9 bases, and 12 bases lay between the germline ends. The CDR3 totals 13 residues. CDR1 and CDR2 (germline): SGDLS, YYNGEE. The CDR3 coding sequence is TGTGCCAGCAGCGTAGAGGACAACGGGCCCCAGTACTTC. Its translation is CASSVEDNGPQYF.

About this clone itself: The same CDR3 can be traced to other DNA sequences in this sample. The chain employs TRBV2 and TRBJ1-1, with a tentative D call TRBD1 (5 bases). Germline V lookup: CDR1 SNHLY, CDR2 FYNNEI. This CDR3 has 13 amino acids. The V gene lost 4 bases and the J gene lost 1 base, with 7 bases spanning the gap. In DNA form, the CDR3 reads TGTGCCAGCAGTGTTACAGGGAACACTGAAGCTTTCTTT. Its protein product is CASSVTGNTEAFF.

Only one count was recorded for this clone. J is TRBJ2-5 and V is TRBV25-1, with 14 bases matching TRBD2. The CDR3 length is 17 residues. The germline CDR1 and CDR2 sequences are MGHDK and SYGVNS. With 6 bases clipped from V and 2 bases from J, the junction kept 8 bases outside the gene matches. The CDR3 DNA sequence: TGTGCCAGCAGCCCGAGGACTAGCGGGGGGATGCAAGAGACCCAGTACTTC. Protein product: CASSPRTSGGMQETQYF.

The V call is TRBV9, the J call TRBJ1-1; 7 bases map to TRBD1. The CDR3 length is 16 residues. Germline CDR1 SGDLS, CDR2 YYNGEE. J was trimmed by 3 bases and V by 0 bases; bases with no gene match: 8. The CDR3 here is CASSVGGGPGDTEAFF. In nucleotides, the CDR3 is TGTGCCAGCAGCGTAGGAGGGGGCCCCGGGGACACTGAAGCTTTCTTT.

The chain links TRBV4-2 to TRBJ1-4; tentative D call: TRBD1 (6 bases). Trimming removed 4 bases from V and 5 bases from J, with 17 bases in between. CDR1 and CDR2 (germline): LGHNA, YNFKEQ. The CDR3 consists of 16 residues. In DNA, the CDR3 is TGTGCCAGCAGCCGTTTGGGAGGGGGTGAGAATGAAAAACTGTTTTTT. It yields the protein CASSRLGGGENEKLFF.

V usage is TRBV7-2 and J usage is TRBJ2-1, with TRBD1 as a possible D gene (6 bases). The CDR3 is 15 amino acids. The germline V gene has CDR1 SGHTA and CDR2 FQGNSA. V lost 0 bases and J lost 5, with 11 bases in between. The chain's CDR3 is CASSLAFTGNNEQFF. The CDR3 nucleotides are TGTGCCAGCAGCTTAGCTTTTACAGGGAACAATGAGCAGTTCTTC.

The rearrangement joins TRBV7-8 to TRBJ1-6; 8 bases align to TRBD1. The CDR3 has 16 residues. V shed 5 bases, J shed 3 bases, and the junction held 6 bases outside the gene matches. Germline V lookup: CDR1 SGHVS, CDR2 FQNEAQ. This chain's CDR3 is CASSIGQGDYNSPLHF. As DNA, the CDR3 is TGTGCCAGCAGCATAGGACAGGGTGACTATAATTCACCCCTCCACTTT.

V and J are TRBV30 and TRBJ2-7; tentatively, D is TRBD2 (7 bases). From germline, CDR1 is GTSNPN and CDR2 SVGIG (reference sequence). CDR3 length equals 13 residues. V shed 3 bases and J shed 5 bases, with 14 bases lying between them. The CDR3 DNA follows: TGTGCCTGGAGAAGGGGGGGGCTCCACGAGCAGTACTTC. Protein product: CAWRRGGLHEQYF.

The chain is built from TRBV4-1 and TRBJ2-3; D ambiguous. The length of the CDR3 is 15 residues. CDR1 MGHRA and CDR2 YSYEKL come from the germline V gene. Trimming took 3 bases from V and 1 from J, leaving 11 bases between them. The CDR3 nucleotides read TGCGCCAGCAGCCACCTAGATGCTGGCACAGATACGCAGTATTTT. It specifies CASSHLDAGTDTQYF.

Here the CDR3 reads CASSVYRDPFQETQYF. The CDR3, as DNA: TGTGCCAGCAGCGTATACAGGGACCCTTTCCAAGAGACCCAGTACTTC. The chain recombines TRBV9 with TRBJ2-5; TRBD1 is a possible D gene (6 bases). The CDR3 runs 16 residues. V was pared by 1 base and J by 1 base, with 14 bases between. CDR1 and CDR2 (germline): SGDLS, YYNGEE.

The chain is built from TRBV7-8 and TRBJ1-2, with D maybe TRBD1 (5 bases). The germline V gene has CDR1 SGHVS and CDR2 FQNEAQ. The V end was cut by 5 bases, the J end by 6 bases, with 19 bases between. The CDR3 is made up of 15 amino acids. The CDR3 loop is CASSQPHQGRDGYTF. The CDR3 nucleotides read TGTGCCAGCAGCCAACCCCACCAGGGTAGGGATGGCTACACCTTC.

This chain joins TRBV9 and TRBJ2-2, with 8 bases lining up with TRBD1. The CDR3 sequence is 17 residues long. Germline V lookup: CDR1 SGDLS, CDR2 YYNGEE. Trimming at V came to 2 bases and at J to 5 bases, leaving 11 bases not matched to a gene. The CDR3 nucleotides are TGTGCCAGCAGCGTCGCGACAGACAGGGGCGGGACCGGGGAGCTGTTTTTT. Translating it yields CASSVATDRGGTGELFF.

The rearrangement links TRBV5-5 to TRBJ2-2; the D gene is possibly TRBD2 (5 bases). CDR3 size: 15 residues. Germline V CDR1 and CDR2: SGHKS, YYEKEE (reference sequence). Trimming removed 3 bases at V and 3 bases at J, with 12 bases between. CDR3 residues: CASSSSTGYTGELFF. Here the CDR3 DNA reads TGTGCCAGCAGCTCTAGTACGGGGTACACCGGGGAGCTGTTTTTT.

V gene TRBV11-2 combines with J gene TRBJ1-3; D may be TRBD1 (5 bases). Germline assignment: CDR1 SGHAT and CDR2 FQNNGV. Trimming shortened V by 3 bases and J by 0 bases, and 12 bases separated the two germline ends. The CDR3 spans 16 residues. CDR3 region: CASSFSRGGSGNTIYF. The CDR3 bases are TGTGCCAGCAGCTTCTCGCGGGGGGGCTCTGGAAACACCATATATTTT.

As concerns this clone: The same CDR3 also results from other DNA sequences found in this sample. The chain employs TRBV6-2 or TRBV6-3 and TRBJ1-5; 7 bases agree with TRBD1. V was clipped by 5 bases and J by 7 bases; unmatched bases: 8. CDR1 and CDR2 (germline): MNHEY, SVGEGT. The CDR3 runs to 14 residues. The CDR3 DNA follows: TGTGCCAGCAGTAGCCCAGGGGGTGGCCAGCCCCAGCATTTT. Residues: CASSSPGGGQPQHF.

This clone has a single count. This chain joins TRBV10-1 and TRBJ1-1, with D hard to call. Trimming removed 3 bases from V and 2 bases from J, with 7 bases in between. Per germline, CDR1 WNHNN and CDR2 SYGVQD (reference sequence). CDR3 length equals 13 residues. The chain's CDR3 is CASSEKQNTEAFF. The CDR3 DNA follows: TGCGCCAGCAGTGAAAAGCAAAACACTGAAGCTTTCTTT.

The sample holds a few counts of this clone. V is TRBV5-6 and J is TRBJ1-2; 9 bases match TRBD1. The CDR3 extends over 16 amino acids. The germline V gene encodes CDR1 SGHDT and CDR2 YYEEEE. The V gene end was trimmed by 4 bases and the J gene end by 5 bases; junction bases not matched to a gene: 12. CDR3 nucleotide sequence: TGTGCCAGCAGCGGATTACCGGGACAGGGCCCTTATGGCTACACCTTC. It translates to CASSGLPGQGPYGYTF.

This clone was counted a few times. V usage is TRBV3-1 (or the pseudogene TRBV3-2) and J usage is TRBJ1-1; D remains unclear. CDR3 length equals 13 residues. V gave up 3 bases and J gave up 3 bases, with 8 bases separating them. The germline CDR1 and CDR2 sequences are LGHDT and YNNKEL (reference sequence). CDR3 DNA: TGTGCCAGCAGCCACTCACAGTACACTGAAGCTTTCTTT. Translating gives CASSHSQYTEAFF.

J is TRBJ2-1 and V is TRBV9; 10 nucleotides match TRBD2. CDR1 is SGDLS and CDR2 is YYNGEE in the germline V gene. The CDR3 spans 16 residues. The V gene end was trimmed by 4 bases and the J gene end by 6 bases; junction bases not matched to a gene: 10. The CDR3 sequence is CASSPLGAGGGNEQFF. The CDR3 DNA follows: TGTGCCAGCAGCCCCCTCGGAGCGGGGGGGGGCAATGAGCAGTTCTTC.

V usage is TRBV29-1 and J usage is TRBJ2-1; the match to TRBD1 covers 9 bases. The CDR3 totals 13 residues. J lost 9 bases, V lost 8 bases, and 11 bases had no gene match. Germline lookup yields CDR1 SQVTM and CDR2 ANQGSEA. CDR3 sequence reads: CSICTGGATEQFF. The CDR3 bases are TGCAGCATATGTACAGGGGGCGCGACTGAGCAGTTCTTC.

This sequence joins TRBV9 and TRBJ1-2; TRBD1 is a possible D gene (6 bases). Germline V gene data show CDR1 as SGDLS and CDR2 as YYNGEE. V dropped 0 bases and J dropped 8 bases, with 11 bases sitting between them. The CDR3 is 13 residues long. This CDR3 reads CASSVEGVQGYTF. CDR3 nucleotide sequence: TGTGCCAGCAGCGTAGAGGGGGTCCAGGGCTACACCTTC.